This is a list of T cell receptor beta chains from one sample in a study of control samples from healthy donors and cancer patients. The assay was immunoSEQ multiplex PCR, and TCRdb's table has in-frame clones only and misses some. The sample has roughly 150,000 clones; around 88% are singletons. Sequenced sample: blood. These receptors all stem from a man younger than 35 in good health. Each CDR3 is given with its conserved first and last residue. D genes are given only for firm matches. Clone size is given for some rows only: seen once, a few or many times, or a class if the clone is expanded.

few,TRBV28,TRBD1,TRBJ2-7,CASSYDALQGGEQYF,TGTGCCAGCAGTTACGATGCTCTACAGGGGGGCGAGCAGTACTTC
NA,TRBV28,NA,TRBJ1-5,CASKIRELVSQPQHF,TGTGCCAGCAAGATTAGGGAGTTAGTGAGTCAGCCCCAGCATTTT
NA,TRBV3-1/TRBV3-2,NA,TRBJ2-3,CASSQAGADTQYF,TGTGCCAGCAGCCAAGCCGGCGCAGATACGCAGTATTTT
NA,TRBV7-9,TRBD1,TRBJ1-5,CASSTTGGASQPQHF,TGTGCCAGCAGCACGACAGGGGGCGCATCTCAGCCCCAGCATTTT
NA,TRBV12-3/TRBV12-4,NA,TRBJ2-1,CASRPQGWEQFF,TGTGCCAGCAGACCCCAGGGGTGGGAGCAGTTCTTC
NA,TRBV27,NA,TRBJ1-2,CASTQIGEGPAYGYTF,TGTGCCAGCACCCAAATTGGGGAGGGTCCCGCCTACGGCTACACCTTC
once,TRBV6-6,TRBD2,TRBJ2-7,CASRLTSGGDYEQYF,TGTGCCAGCAGGCTTACTAGCGGGGGGGACTACGAGCAGTACTTC
NA,TRBV30,NA,TRBJ2-7,CAWSTGLGDEQYF,TGTGCCTGGAGTACAGGGCTGGGCGACGAGCAGTACTTC
NA,TRBV3-1/TRBV3-2,NA,TRBJ2-5,CASSHRGGETQYF,TGTGCCAGCAGCCACAGGGGTGGGGAGACCCAGTACTTC
NA,TRBV24-1,TRBD1,TRBJ2-1,CATSDAGTGTNEQFF,TGTGCCACCAGTGATGCCGGGACAGGGACCAATGAGCAGTTCTTC
NA,TRBV28,TRBD1,TRBJ1-2,CASSSGGEDYGYTF,TGTGCCAGCAGTTCAGGGGGCGAGGACTATGGCTACACCTTC
NA,TRBV7-9,TRBD1,TRBJ2-1,CASSLLQQGAKFF,TGTGCCAGCAGCTTATTGCAACAGGGGGCCAAGTTCTTC
NA,TRBV19,NA,TRBJ1-1,CASETDTYSEAFF,TGTGCCAGTGAGACAGACACTTACTCTGAAGCTTTCTTT
NA,TRBV27,TRBD2,TRBJ2-3,CASSPLGGGVGDTQYF,TGTGCCAGCAGTCCACTAGGCGGGGGGGTGGGAGATACGCAGTATTTT
NA,TRBV7-3,TRBD1,TRBJ2-2,CASSPSRGITGELFF,TGTGCCAGCAGCCCCTCCAGGGGGATCACCGGGGAGCTGTTTTTT
NA,TRBV5-4,NA,TRBJ2-3,CASSAWGRDTDTQYF,TGTGCCAGCAGCGCCTGGGGCAGAGACACAGATACGCAGTATTTT
NA,TRBV7-9,TRBD1,TRBJ1-4,CASSLVPGQDNEKLFF,TGTGCCAGCAGCTTAGTACCTGGACAGGATAATGAAAAACTGTTTTTT
NA,TRBV3-1/TRBV3-2,TRBD2,TRBJ2-3,CASSQIAGLAGKGTDTQYF,TGTGCCAGCAGCCAGATAGCGGGACTAGCGGGGAAGGGCACAGATACGCAGTATTTT
NA,TRBV7-9,NA,TRBJ2-2,CASSLGAENTGELFF,TGTGCCAGCAGCTTGGGGGCGGAGAACACCGGGGAGCTGTTTTTT
NA,TRBV28,TRBD1,TRBJ2-2,CASSWTGKGPGELFF,TGTGCCAGCAGTTGGACAGGGAAAGGTCCCGGGGAGCTGTTTTTT
few,TRBV7-2,NA,TRBJ1-5,CASSPRGGDQPQHF,TGTGCCAGCAGCCCGAGGGGTGGGGATCAGCCCCAGCATTTT
once,TRBV11-1,NA,TRBJ2-1,CASSLLLGWDNEQFF,TGTGCCAGCAGCTTACTACTAGGGTGGGACAATGAGCAGTTCTTC
NA,TRBV7-9,NA,TRBJ2-1,CASSLGSTSYNEQFF,TGTGCCAGCAGCTTGGGGTCCACCTCCTACAATGAGCAGTTCTTC
NA,TRBV7-7,NA,TRBJ2-2,CASSFTGTGELFF,TGTGCTAGCAGCTTTACAGGGACCGGGGAGCTGTTTTTT
few,TRBV4-1,NA,TRBJ1-3,CASSRQGMVLSGNTIYF,TGCGCCAGCAGCCGCCAGGGGATGGTTCTTTCTGGAAACACCATATATTTT
NA,TRBV9,NA,TRBJ1-2,CASSEGQGGYGYTF,TGTGCCAGCAGCGAAGGGCAGGGTGGCTATGGCTACACCTTC
NA,TRBV9,NA,TRBJ2-3,CASSVTSADTQYF,TGTGCCAGCAGCGTAACAAGCGCAGATACGCAGTATTTT
NA,TRBV6-5,NA,TRBJ1-1,CASRRTGSATEAFF,TGTGCCAGCAGGAGAACAGGGAGCGCCACTGAAGCTTTCTTT
once,TRBV28,NA,TRBJ2-3,CASSLSSRVTDTQYF,TGTGCCAGCAGTTTATCGTCCAGGGTCACAGATACGCAGTATTTT
NA,TRBV3-1/TRBV3-2,TRBD1,TRBJ1-2,CASGVRQGSYGYTF,TGTGCCAGCGGAGTAAGACAGGGATCCTATGGCTACACCTTC
NA,TRBV30,TRBD2,TRBJ2-3,CAWNRGGRNTQYF,TGTGCCTGGAACCGGGGGGGCCGAAATACGCAGTATTTT
NA,TRBV28,NA,TRBJ2-3,CASSLNMPVNTDTQYF,TGTGCCAGCAGTTTAAATATGCCGGTCAACACAGATACGCAGTATTTT
NA,TRBV18,TRBD1,TRBJ1-4,CASSPRGRDEKLFF,TGTGCCAGCTCCCCCAGGGGGCGCGACGAAAAACTGTTTTTT
NA,TRBV1,NA,TRBJ2-3,CTSSQDIAGGPGDTQYF,TGCACCAGCAGCCAAGATATAGCGGGGGGGCCCGGAGATACGCAGTATTTT
NA,TRBV4-2,TRBD2,TRBJ2-7,CASSQDLAGGTYEQYF,TGTGCCAGCAGCCAAGACCTGGCCGGGGGGACCTACGAGCAGTACTTC
NA,TRBV12-3/TRBV12-4,TRBD1,TRBJ2-2,CASSLTGAGELFF,TGTGCCAGCAGTTTAACAGGGGCTGGGGAGCTGTTTTTT
NA,TRBV4-3,TRBD2,TRBJ2-3,CASSQVAGGLSTDTQYF,TGCGCCAGCAGCCAAGTAGCGGGGGGGCTTAGCACAGATACGCAGTATTTT
NA,TRBV5-1,TRBD2,TRBJ2-1,CASSPPGGGPLQAEQFF,TGCGCCAGCAGCCCCCCGGGGGGGGGTCCCCTCCAAGCTGAGCAGTTCTTC
once,TRBV3-1/TRBV3-2,NA,TRBJ1-3,CASSHYRDTIYF,TGTGCCAGCAGCCACTACAGGGACACCATATATTTT
NA,TRBV12-3/TRBV12-4,NA,TRBJ2-1,CASSFGAPQFF,TGTGCCAGCAGTTTTGGCGCCCCGCAGTTCTTC
NA,TRBV6-5,TRBD1,TRBJ1-5,CASTNRGHSQPQHF,TGTGCCAGCACAAACAGGGGGCATAGTCAGCCCCAGCATTTT
NA,TRBV9,NA,TRBJ2-5,CASSVDGGGEETQYF,TGTGCCAGCAGCGTAGATGGAGGGGGGGAAGAGACCCAGTACTTC